These 26 T cell receptor beta chains share one sample of origin, sequenced in a study of regulatory T cells in long-lasting Graves disease. Time point indicated: persistent/refractory GD, antithyroid drugs over 5 years with positive TRAb. RNA extracted from PBMCs served as the sequencing template. Libraries of TCR beta came from iRepertoire HTBI primers plus Arm-PCR of CDR3 regions. One entry per CDR3 protein, called by TCRdb with MiXCR from the multiplex PCR reads. The repertoire consists of 400,000 to 450,000 distinct CDR3 sequences, with roughly a quarter occurring once and the leading ten covering about a quarter. The sequenced sample was peripheral blood mononuclear cells (PBMCs), obtained when the disease was refractory, from a patient treated with antithyroid drugs. The receptors derive from a female donor with Graves disease.

With respect to this clonotype: Germline and junction disagree at one end, which may indicate a read error. The rearrangement links TRBV9 to TRBJ1-1, with D perhaps matching TRBD1 (5 bases). Germline CDR1 SGDLS, CDR2 YYNGEE. The CDR3 extends over 16 amino acids. The CDR3 region is CASSVDLGTVNTEALF. The CDR3 DNA sequence: TGTGCCAGCAGCGTAGATCTGGGGACGGTGAACACTGAAGCTCTCTTT.

The chain combines TRBV14 with TRBJ2-7; D is unclear. The V gene's germline CDR1 is SGHDN and CDR2 FVKESK. V gave up 4 bases and J gave up 7 bases, with 11 bases separating them. The CDR3 sequence is 12 residues long. DNA of the CDR3: TGTGCCAGCAGCCGACTTGGCGTTGAGCAGTACTTC. It is translated as CASSRLGVEQYF.

The chain combines TRBV19 with TRBJ1-1; 8 bases map to TRBD1. In germline, CDR1 is LNHDA, CDR2 SQIVND (reference sequence). This CDR3 comprises 15 residues. Losses at the gene ends were 6 bases for V and 5 bases for J; bases not matched to a gene: 11. CDR3 coding DNA: TGTGCCAGTAGGGCTACCAATCAGGGGGCAACTGAAGCTTTCTTT. It yields the protein CASRATNQGATEAFF.

This clonotype has just a few counts. The V gene is TRBV12-3 or TRBV12-4, the J gene TRBJ1-5, with 10 bases fitting TRBD1. V trimming: 3 bases; J trimming: 7 bases; junction bases outside the gene matches: 3. The CDR3 length is 14 residues. For the CDR3, the DNA is TGTGCCAGCAGTTTGACAGGGGGCCTCCAGCCCCAGCATTTT. This gives the protein CASSLTGGLQPQHF.

The chain joins TRBV7-9 to TRBJ2-7, with D maybe TRBD2 (5 bases). Germline V gene lookup returns CDR1 SEHNR and CDR2 FQNEAQ (reference sequence). Trimming took 0 bases from V and 6 from J, leaving 9 bases between them. CDR3 size: 13 residues. The CDR3 reads CASSLALAGEQYF. In DNA form, the CDR3 reads TGTGCCAGCAGCTTAGCCCTGGCGGGCGAGCAGTACTTC.

This clonotype was observed a handful of times. This sequence joins TRBV7-9 and TRBJ2-6; the D gene is possibly TRBD2 (5 bases). The CDR3 spans 16 residues. CDR1 and CDR2 from the germline V gene are SEHNR and FQNEAQ (reference sequence). The V and J ends lost 2 bases and 2 bases respectively, with 10 bases between them. In DNA form, the CDR3 reads TGTGCCAGCAGCTTATATGGGCGGGCTGGGGCCAACGTCCTGACTTTC. This gives the protein CASSLYGRAGANVLTF. Using reference TRBV7-9 and TRBJ2-6 for the parts outside the CDR3, the full variable domain is DTGVSQNPRHKITKRGQNVTFRCDPISEHNRLYWYRQTLGQGPEFLTYFQNEAQLEKSRLLSDRFSAERPKGSFSTLEIQRTEQGDSAMYLCASSLYGRAGANVLTFGAGSRLTVL.

This chain uses TRBV6-2 or TRBV6-3 with TRBJ1-5; possibly TRBD1 for D (5 bases). CDR1 is MNHEY and CDR2 is SVGEGT in the germline V gene. The germline V and J ends were trimmed by 0 bases and 6 bases, with 12 bases remaining between them. The CDR3 covers 15 residues. DNA for the CDR3: TGTGCCAGCAGTTACTCGGGGCAGGAGGGTCAGCCCCAGCATTTT. Protein product: CASSYSGQEGQPQHF.

The chain joins TRBV30 to TRBJ2-3; possibly TRBD2 for D (5 bases). CDR3 length: 14 residues. From germline, CDR1 is GTSNPN and CDR2 SVGIG (reference sequence). The ends were cut back, 5 bases at V and 6 bases at J, with 18 bases in the middle. CDR3 coding DNA: TGTGCCTGGGGCCCCGGCCGGGGATGGGATACGCAGTATTTT. The encoded protein is CAWGPGRGWDTQYF.

With respect to this clonotype: This may be a read error: a much more frequent sequence differs by one nucleotide. The chain carries TRBV11-2 and TRBJ2-5, with unresolved D. The CDR3 consists of 11 residues. Germline values: CDR1 SGHAT, CDR2 FQNNGV. Trimming took 5 bases from V and 3 from J, leaving 4 bases between them. The DNA for the CDR3 is TGTGCCAGCAGCCACGAAGAGACCCAGTACTTC. It encodes CASSHEETQYF.

This clonotype has a count of ten or more. V and J are TRBV11-2 and TRBJ1-2, with D hard to call. CDR3 length: 15 amino acids. Looked up from germline, CDR1 is SGHAT and CDR2 is FQNNGV. Trimming stripped 7 bases from V and 4 bases from J, with 19 bases between. CDR3 sequence reads: CASTHYLGNSYGYTF. CDR3 nucleotides: TGTGCCAGCACCCACTACTTGGGCAATTCCTATGGCTACACCTTC.

This clonotype showed up just a few times. The chain couples TRBV5-1 to TRBJ1-2; D call uncertain. The V end was cut by 0 bases, the J end by 6 bases, with 12 bases between. The CDR3 contains 14 residues. Germline CDR1 and CDR2: SGHRS and YFSETQ. This CDR3 reads CASSLGPGEDGYTF. In DNA, the CDR3 is TGCGCCAGCAGCTTGGGGCCCGGGGAGGATGGCTACACCTTC.

For this clonotype: A read error may explain this, as a much larger clone is one base away. The chain employs TRBV13 and TRBJ1-4, with a possible D match to TRBD1 (5 bases). CDR3 length equals 14 residues. CDR1 is PRHDT and CDR2 is FYEKMQ in the germline V gene (reference sequence). Here the CDR3 reads CASSHRGGNEKLSF. CDR3 DNA sequence: TGTGCCAGCAGCCACCGGGGGGGAAATGAAAAACTGTCTTTT.

Concerning this clonotype: This may come from a read error, since a much larger clone is one base off. The rearrangement joins TRBV7-2 to TRBJ1-6; tentatively, D is TRBD1 (5 bases). From germline, CDR1 is SGHTA and CDR2 FQGNSA. V was trimmed by 3 bases and J by 6 bases, leaving 12 bases between them. The CDR3 runs to 15 residues. The CDR3 region has the DNA TGTGCCAGCAGCTTTGGGGACGGGAGTAATTCACCCCTCCACTTT. Translation: CASSFGDGSNSPLHF.

The rearrangement joins TRBV20-1 to TRBJ2-7; 12 nucleotides line up with TRBD2. CDR1 and CDR2 from the germline V gene are DFQATT and SNEGSKA (reference sequence). Trimming removed 0 bases from V and 3 bases from J; junction bases left unmatched: 6. The CDR3 has 16 amino acids. The DNA of the CDR3 is TGCAGTGCTAGAGAAGGACTAGCGGGAAGTTTCTACGAGCAGTACTTC. Protein product: CSAREGLAGSFYEQYF.

This chain links TRBV6-2 or TRBV6-3 with TRBJ1-3; D is uncertain. CDR3 length: 16 amino acids. V was shortened by 4 bases and J by 4 bases, with 17 bases between the two germline ends. Germline V gene sequence: CDR1 MNHEY, CDR2 SVGEGT. The CDR3 sequence: CASSFSATKAGNTIYF. The CDR3 DNA reads as TGTGCCAGCAGTTTCTCCGCGACAAAAGCAGGAAACACCATATATTTT.

This clonotype was seen ten or more times. This sequence joins TRBV12-3 or TRBV12-4 and TRBJ2-7, with 10 bases fitting TRBD2. The CDR3 loop spans 16 amino acids. With 7 bases clipped from V and 5 bases from J, the junction kept 14 bases outside the gene matches. CDR3 amino acids: CASNGGGLALVNEQYF. Written as DNA, the CDR3 is TGTGCCAGCAACGGGGGGGGACTAGCGTTGGTGAACGAGCAGTACTTC.

A few counts support this clonotype. The V call is TRBV5-1, the J call TRBJ2-5; a possible D gene is TRBD2 (6 bases). Germline V gene sequence: CDR1 SGHRS, CDR2 YFSETQ. Trimming took off 2 bases at V and 1 base at J, with 12 bases between the two ends. The CDR3 sequence is 15 residues long. For the CDR3, the DNA is TGCGCCAGCAGCTTTTCTGGAGGGCCCCAAGAGACCCAGTACTTC. As protein: CASSFSGGPQETQYF.

The chain employs TRBV27 and TRBJ2-5; D not resolved. V dropped 6 bases and J dropped 2 bases, with 4 bases sitting between them. Germline V gene sequence: CDR1 MNHEY, CDR2 SMNVEV (reference sequence). The CDR3 length is 11 residues. The CDR3 nucleotides are TGTGCCAGCAGAAAACAAGAGACCCAGTACTTC. Translated: CASRKQETQYF.

At least ten counts were recorded for this clonotype. The J gene is TRBJ1-1, the V gene TRBV29-1; D unclear. This CDR3 comprises 13 residues. Germline assignment: CDR1 SQVTM and CDR2 ANQGSEA. V lost 6 bases, J lost 5 bases, and 16 bases lay in between. In DNA form, the CDR3 reads TGCAGCGTCGCCCATTCCCAAGGAACTGAAGCTTTCTTT. Translating it yields CSVAHSQGTEAFF. Filled out from reference TRBV29-1 and TRBJ1-1, the complete variable domain reads SAVISQKPSRDICQRGTSLTIQCQVDSQVTMMFWYRQQPGQSLTLIATANQGSEATYESGFVIDKFPISRPNLTFSTLTVSNMSPEDSSIYLCSVAHSQGTEAFFGQGTRLTVV.

The gene calls are TRBV20-1 and TRBJ2-7; 9 bases line up with TRBD2. The germline gives CDR1 DFQATT, CDR2 SNEGSKA (reference sequence). V trimming: 6 bases; J trimming: 2 bases; junction bases outside the gene matches: 11. The CDR3 covers 15 residues. CDR3 sequence reads: CSADISGSLTYEQYF. The CDR3 DNA sequence: TGCAGTGCCGATATTAGCGGGAGTTTAACCTACGAGCAGTACTTC.

In its sample, this clonotype was seen many times. V and J are TRBV12-3 or TRBV12-4 and TRBJ1-6, with a possible D match to TRBD1 (6 bases). This CDR3 comprises 13 residues. V lost 6 bases and J 4 bases, leaving 7 bases between the germline ends. The CDR3: CASRDSYNSPLHF. The CDR3 DNA is TGTGCCAGCAGGGACAGTTATAATTCACCCCTCCACTTT.

The chain carries TRBV20-1 and TRBJ2-1; the match to TRBD2 covers 13 bases. CDR3 length equals 15 residues. Germline V gene sequence: CDR1 DFQATT, CDR2 SNEGSKA (reference sequence). V trimming: 3 bases; J trimming: 3 bases; junction bases outside the gene matches: 2. The CDR3 DNA is TGCAGTGCTAGCGGGACTAGCGGGATCTACAATGAGCAGTTCTTC. Its translation is CSASGTSGIYNEQFF.

For this clonotype: This sequence may be a read error, since a much larger clone differs from it by one base. The rearrangement links TRBV12-3 or TRBV12-4 to TRBJ2-5, with D perhaps TRBD1 (6 bases). Deletions cut 6 bases from V and 2 bases from J, with 16 bases between. The CDR3 extends over 15 amino acids. In nucleotides, the CDR3 is TGTGCCAGCAGCTTCCGGGGCAGGGGACAAGAGACCCAGTACTTC. It yields the protein CASSFRGRGQETQYF.

The genes are TRBV19 and TRBJ1-1, with D hard to call. This CDR3 is built from 13 residues. Germline CDR1 is LNHDA and CDR2 is SQIVND (reference sequence). The chain's CDR3 is CASGTSLNTEAFF. CDR3 bases: TGTGCATCGGGCACATCTCTGAACACTGAAGCTTTCTTT.

In this sample, this clonotype turned up a few times. The chain uses TRBV30 and TRBJ1-2, with a tentative D call TRBD1 (5 bases). Trimming took 0 bases from V and 4 from J, leaving 18 bases between them. Per the germline V gene, CDR1 is GTSNPN and CDR2 is SVGIG (reference sequence). The CDR3 is 16 residues long. The CDR3 loop reads CAWSVLSATDSYGYTF. The CDR3 coding sequence is TGTGCCTGGAGTGTACTTTCTGCTACCGACAGCTATGGCTACACCTTC.

For this clonotype: A read error is the likely source, as a far larger clone sits one nucleotide away. This chain links TRBV7-9 with TRBJ2-5, with D possibly TRBD2 on 6 matching bases. CDR3 size: 14 residues. Germline values: CDR1 SEHNR, CDR2 FQNEAQ (reference sequence). The CDR3 sequence: CASSLDSGQETHYF. The CDR3 DNA reads TGTGCCAGCAGCTTAGATAGCGGCCAAGAGACCCATTACTTC.